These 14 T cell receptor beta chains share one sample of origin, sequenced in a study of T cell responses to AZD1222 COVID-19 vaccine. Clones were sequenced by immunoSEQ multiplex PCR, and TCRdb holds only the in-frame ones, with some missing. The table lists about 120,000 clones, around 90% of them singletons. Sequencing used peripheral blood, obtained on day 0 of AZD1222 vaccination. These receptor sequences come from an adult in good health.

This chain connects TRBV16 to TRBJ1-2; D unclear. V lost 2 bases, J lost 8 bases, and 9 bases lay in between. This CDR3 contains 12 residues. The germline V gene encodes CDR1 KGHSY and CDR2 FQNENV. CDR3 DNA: TGTGCCAGCAGCCAAAATGAGGTGGGCTACACCTTC. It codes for CASSQNEVGYTF.

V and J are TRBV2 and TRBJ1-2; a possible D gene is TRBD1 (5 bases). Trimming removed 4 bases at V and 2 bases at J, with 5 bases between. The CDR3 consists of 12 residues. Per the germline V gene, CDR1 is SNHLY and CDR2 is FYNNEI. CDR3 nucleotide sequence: TGTGCCAGCAGTGGGGGGAACTATGGCTACACCTTC. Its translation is CASSGGNYGYTF.

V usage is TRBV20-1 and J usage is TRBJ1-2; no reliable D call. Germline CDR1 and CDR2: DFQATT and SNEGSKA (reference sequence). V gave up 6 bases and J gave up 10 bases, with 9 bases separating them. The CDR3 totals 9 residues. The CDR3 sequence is CSAPYHYTF. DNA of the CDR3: TGCAGTGCCCCGTATCACTACACCTTC.

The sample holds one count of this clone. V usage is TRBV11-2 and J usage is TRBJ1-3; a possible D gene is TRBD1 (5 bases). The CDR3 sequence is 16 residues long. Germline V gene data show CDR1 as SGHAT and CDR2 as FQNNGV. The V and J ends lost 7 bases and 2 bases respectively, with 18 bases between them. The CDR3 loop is CASTERARGAGNTIYF. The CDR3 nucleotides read TGTGCCAGCACCGAACGGGCCCGAGGGGCTGGAAACACCATATATTTT.

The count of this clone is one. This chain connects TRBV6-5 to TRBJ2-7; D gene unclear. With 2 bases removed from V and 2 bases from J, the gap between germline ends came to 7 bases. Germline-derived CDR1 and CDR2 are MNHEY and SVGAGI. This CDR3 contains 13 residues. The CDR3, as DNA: TGTGCCAGCAGTTACGGACGGGCCTACGAGCAGTACTTC. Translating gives CASSYGRAYEQYF.

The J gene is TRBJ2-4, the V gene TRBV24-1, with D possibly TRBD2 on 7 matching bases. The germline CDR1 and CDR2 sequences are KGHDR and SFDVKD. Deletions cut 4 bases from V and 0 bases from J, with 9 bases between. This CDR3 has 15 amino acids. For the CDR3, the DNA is TGTGCCACCAGTGAAGGGGGGGGAGCCAAAAACATTCAGTACTTC. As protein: CATSEGGGAKNIQYF.

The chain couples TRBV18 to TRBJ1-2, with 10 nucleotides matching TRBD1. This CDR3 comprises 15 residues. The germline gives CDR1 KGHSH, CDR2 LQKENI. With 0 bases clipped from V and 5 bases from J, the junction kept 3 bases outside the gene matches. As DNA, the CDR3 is TGTGCCAGCTCACCACCGGGACAGGGGAGGTATGGCTACACCTTC. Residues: CASSPPGQGRYGYTF. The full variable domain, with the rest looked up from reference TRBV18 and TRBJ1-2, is NAGVMQNPRHLVRRRGQEARLRCSPMKGHSHVYWYRQLPEEGLKFMVYLQKENIIDESGMPKERFSAEFPKEGPSILRIQQVVRGDSAAYFCASSPPGQGRYGYTFGSGTRLTVV.

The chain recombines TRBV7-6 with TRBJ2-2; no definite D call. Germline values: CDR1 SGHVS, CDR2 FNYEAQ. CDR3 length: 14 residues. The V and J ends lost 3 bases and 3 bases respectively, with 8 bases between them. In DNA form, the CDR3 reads TGTGCCAGCAGCTTGGCCGGGTACACCGGGGAGCTGTTTTTT. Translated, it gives CASSLAGYTGELFF.

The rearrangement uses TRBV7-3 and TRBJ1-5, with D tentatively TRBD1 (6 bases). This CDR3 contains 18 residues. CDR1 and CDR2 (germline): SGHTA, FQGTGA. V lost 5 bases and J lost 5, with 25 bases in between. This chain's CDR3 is CASSPRRRWGPLYQPQHF. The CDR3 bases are TGTGCCAGCAGCCCCCGCAGACGTTGGGGGCCTCTGTATCAGCCCCAGCATTTT. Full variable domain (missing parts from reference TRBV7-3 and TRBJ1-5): GAGVSQTPSNKVTEKGKYVELRCDPISGHTALYWYRQSLGQGPEFLIYFQGTGAADDSGLPNDRFFAVRPEGSVSTLKIQRTERGDSAVYLCASSPRRRWGPLYQPQHFGDGTRLSIL.

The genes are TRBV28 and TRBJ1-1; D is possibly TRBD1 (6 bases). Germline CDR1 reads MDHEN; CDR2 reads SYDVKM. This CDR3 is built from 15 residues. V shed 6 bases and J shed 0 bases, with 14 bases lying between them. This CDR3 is CASRYGGTMNTEAFF. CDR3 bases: TGTGCCAGCAGATATGGGGGGACAATGAACACTGAAGCTTTCTTT.

CDR3 loop: CASSITGELFF. DNA of the CDR3: TGTGCCAGCAGTATTACCGGGGAGCTGTTTTTT. The chain recombines TRBV12-3 or TRBV12-4 with TRBJ2-2; D is uncertain. The CDR3 extends over 11 amino acids. V was pared by 5 bases and J by 5 bases, with 3 bases between.

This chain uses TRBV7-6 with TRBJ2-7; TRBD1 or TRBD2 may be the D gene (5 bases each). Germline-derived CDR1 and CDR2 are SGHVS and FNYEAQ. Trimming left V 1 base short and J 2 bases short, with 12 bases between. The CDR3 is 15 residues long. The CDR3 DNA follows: TGTGCCAGCAGCTTAGGAGGGGCTGGTCCCTACGAGCAGTACTTC. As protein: CASSLGGAGPYEQYF.

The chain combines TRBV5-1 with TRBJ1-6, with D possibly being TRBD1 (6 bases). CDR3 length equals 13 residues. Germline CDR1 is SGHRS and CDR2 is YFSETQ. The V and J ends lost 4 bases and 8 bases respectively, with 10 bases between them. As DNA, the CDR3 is TGCGCCAGCAGCCCCCGGACAGATTCACCCCTCCACTTT. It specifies CASSPRTDSPLHF.

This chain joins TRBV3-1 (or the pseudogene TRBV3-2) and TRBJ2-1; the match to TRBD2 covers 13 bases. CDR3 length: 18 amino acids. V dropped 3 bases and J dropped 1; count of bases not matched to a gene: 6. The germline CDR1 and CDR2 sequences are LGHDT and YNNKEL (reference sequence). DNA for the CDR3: TGTGCCAGCAGCCAGGGACTAGCGGGGAGGGTTTCCTACAATGAGCAGTTCTTC. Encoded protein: CASSQGLAGRVSYNEQFF.